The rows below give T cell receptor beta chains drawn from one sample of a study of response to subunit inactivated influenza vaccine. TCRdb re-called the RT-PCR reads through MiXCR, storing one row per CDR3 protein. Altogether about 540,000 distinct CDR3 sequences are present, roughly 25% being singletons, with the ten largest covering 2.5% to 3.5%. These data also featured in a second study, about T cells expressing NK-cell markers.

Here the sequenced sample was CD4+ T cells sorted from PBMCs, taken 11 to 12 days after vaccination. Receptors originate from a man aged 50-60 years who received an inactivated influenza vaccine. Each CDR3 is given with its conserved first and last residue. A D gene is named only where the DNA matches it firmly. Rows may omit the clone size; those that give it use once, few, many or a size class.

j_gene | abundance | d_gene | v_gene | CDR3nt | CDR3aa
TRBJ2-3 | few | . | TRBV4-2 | TGTGCCAGCAGCCAAGAGATAGTACCCCCTAGCACAGATACGCAGTATTTT | CASSQEIVPPSTDTQYF
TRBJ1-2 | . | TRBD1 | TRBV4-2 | TGTGCCAGCAGCCAAGCCGCGGACAGGCCCTATGGCTACACCTTC | CASSQAADRPYGYTF
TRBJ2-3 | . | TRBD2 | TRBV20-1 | TGCAGTGCTAGGGGAGGTAGTGGCGGGGGGTATACAGATACGCAGTATTTT | CSARGGSGGGYTDTQYF
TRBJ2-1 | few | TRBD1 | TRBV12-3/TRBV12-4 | TGTGCCAGCAGGCCCGGAACAGGGGGAGGCAATGAGCAGTTCTTC | CASRPGTGGGNEQFF
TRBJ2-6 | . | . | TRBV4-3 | TGCGCCAGCAGCCAAGAGTTTGGTACCGGGGCCAACGTCCTGACTTTC | CASSQEFGTGANVLTF
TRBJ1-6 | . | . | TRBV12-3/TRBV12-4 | TGTGCCAGCAGTTTTGGTCAGGAAAATTCACCCCTCCACTTT | CASSFGQENSPLHF
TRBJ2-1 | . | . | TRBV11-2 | TGTGCCAGCAGCTTAGGGGCGGGGAACTCCTACAATGAGCAGTTCTTC | CASSLGAGNSYNEQFF
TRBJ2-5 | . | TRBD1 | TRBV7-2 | TGTGCCAGCAGCTTCGGGACAGGGGGAGGCGGGACCCAGTACTTC | CASSFGTGGGGTQYF
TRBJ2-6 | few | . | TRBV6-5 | TGTGCCAGCAGTTACTCCATCGGACACGTCTCTGGGGCCAACGTCCTGACTTTC | CASSYSIGHVSGANVLTF
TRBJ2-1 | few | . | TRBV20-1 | TGCAGTGCTAGGCAGGGGGGGTCCTACAATGAGCAGTTCTTC | CSARQGGSYNEQFF
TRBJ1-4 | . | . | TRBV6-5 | TGTGCCAGCAGTTACTCTAGGGGAATGACTAATGAAAAACTGTTTTTT | CASSYSRGMTNEKLFF
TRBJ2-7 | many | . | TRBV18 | TGTGCCAGCTCACCAGGCCAGGCGGGTTTAAACGAGCAGTACTTC | CASSPGQAGLNEQYF
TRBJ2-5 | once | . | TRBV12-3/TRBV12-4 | TGTGCCAGCAGCTCACTTGCGACCCAGTACTTC | CASSSLATQYF
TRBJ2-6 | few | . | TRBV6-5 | TGTGCCAGCAGTTACTCCAGGGCTTATGGGGCCAACGTCCTGACTTTC | CASSYSRAYGANVLTF
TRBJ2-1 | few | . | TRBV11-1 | TGTGCCAGCAGCCTCGAAAGGGTCGGTGAGCAGTTCTTC | CASSLERVGEQFF
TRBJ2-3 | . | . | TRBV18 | TGTGCCAGCTCACCACCGATGAGGGGCACTACAAGCACAGATACGCAGTATTTT | CASSPPMRGTTSTDTQYF
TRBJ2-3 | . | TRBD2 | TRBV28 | TGTGCCAGCAGTTTCCCAACTAGCGGGAGGCGAATAACTAGCACAGATACGCAGTATTTT | CASSFPTSGRRITSTDTQYF
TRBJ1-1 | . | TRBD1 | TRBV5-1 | TGCGCCAGCAGCCTCGGGGGACAGGGGAGGACTGAAGCTTTCTTT | CASSLGGQGRTEAFF
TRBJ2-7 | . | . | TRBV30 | TGTGCCTGGAGTGTGGGTTCGACTTACGAGCAGTACTTC | CAWSVGSTYEQYF
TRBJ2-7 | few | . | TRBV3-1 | TGTGCCAGCAGCCAAGATGGGGGCCTGCCCTACGAGCAGTACTTC | CASSQDGGLPYEQYF
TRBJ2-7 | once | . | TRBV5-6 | TGTGCCAGCAGCTTGGGGCGCCAGCAGTACTTC | CASSLGRQQYF
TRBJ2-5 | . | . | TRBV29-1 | TGCAGCGTTCTGGACAGATTGGGAGAGACCCAGTACTTC | CSVLDRLGETQYF
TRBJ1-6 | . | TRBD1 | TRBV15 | TGTGCCACCAGCACCCAGACAGGGAGCTCCTATAATTCACCCCTCCACTTT | CATSTQTGSSYNSPLHF
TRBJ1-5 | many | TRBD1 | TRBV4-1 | TGCGCCAGCAGCCAAAGGGGGCTTCAGCCCCAGCATTTT | CASSQRGLQPQHF
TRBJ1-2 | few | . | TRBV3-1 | TGTGCCAGCAATCTCTCTAAGCATGGCTACACCTTC | CASNLSKHGYTF
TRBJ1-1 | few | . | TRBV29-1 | TGCAGCGTTCTGGACCGACAATTCGGAGACACTGAAGCTTTCTTT | CSVLDRQFGDTEAFF
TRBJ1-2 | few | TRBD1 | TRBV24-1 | TGTGCCACCAGTGATTTCAGGGGGGCGAGAGGCTACACCTTC | CATSDFRGARGYTF
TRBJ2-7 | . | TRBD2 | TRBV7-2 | TGTGCCAGCAGCTCAGGGACTAGCGGGGCCCGCATCGGGGGGCAGTACTTC | CASSSGTSGARIGGQYF
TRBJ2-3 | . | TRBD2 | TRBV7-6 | TGTGCCAGCAGCTGGATGACTAGCGGGATTGGCACAGATACGCAGTATTTT | CASSWMTSGIGTDTQYF
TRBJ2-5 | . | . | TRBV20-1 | TGCAGTGCTAGAGGGTTAGGTTCTCAAGAGACCCAGTACTTC | CSARGLGSQETQYF
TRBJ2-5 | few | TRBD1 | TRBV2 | TGTGCCAGCAGCCAGGGACAGGCAGCCCAAGAGACCCAGTACTTC | CASSQGQAAQETQYF
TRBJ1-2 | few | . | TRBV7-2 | TGTGCCAGCAGCCGAACAGGGTCCCAGGGTGATGGCTACACCTTC | CASSRTGSQGDGYTF
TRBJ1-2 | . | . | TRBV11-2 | TGTGCCAGCAGCCCGAGCCGGGACCTCCTCTATGGCTACACCTTC | CASSPSRDLLYGYTF
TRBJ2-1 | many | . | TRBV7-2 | TGTGCCAGCAGCTTCGCTAGCCGCACTGAGCAGTTCTTC | CASSFASRTEQFF
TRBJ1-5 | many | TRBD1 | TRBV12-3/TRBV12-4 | TGTGCCAGCAGTCCCGGGACAGGGCGTTCCCCTCAGCCCCAGCATTTT | CASSPGTGRSPQPQHF
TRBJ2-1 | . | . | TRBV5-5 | TGTGCCAGCAGCTTGGGGGCGCAGAATGAGCAGTTCTTC | CASSLGAQNEQFF
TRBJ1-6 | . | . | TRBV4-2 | TGTGCCAGCAGCCCAACAGGGTATGGGAATTCACCCCTCCACTTT | CASSPTGYGNSPLHF
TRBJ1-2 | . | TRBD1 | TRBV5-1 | TGCGCCAGCGGAAAAAGACAGGGGACTGGCTACGCCTTC | CASGKRQGTGYAF
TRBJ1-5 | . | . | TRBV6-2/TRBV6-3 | TGTGCCAGCAGCCCTCTCAGGGGACCCAATCAGCCCCAGCATTTT | CASSPLRGPNQPQHF
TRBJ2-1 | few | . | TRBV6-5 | TGTGCCAGCAGTTACGGTGACCGTCTGGGGGTTATACCGTTCTTC | CASSYGDRLGVIPFF
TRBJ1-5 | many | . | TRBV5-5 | TGTGCCAGCAGCTTGGCTATGGTGAATCAGCCCCAGCATTTT | CASSLAMVNQPQHF
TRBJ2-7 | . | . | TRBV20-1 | TGCAGTGCTAGAAGGCTCGAGCAGTACTTC | CSARRLEQYF
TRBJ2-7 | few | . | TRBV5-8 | TGTGCCAGCAGCCCGCGGACGGTGAGTTACGAGCAGTACTTC | CASSPRTVSYEQYF
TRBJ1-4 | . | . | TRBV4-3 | TGCGCCAGCAGCCAAGAGGGGCGAGGAAAACTGTTTTTT | CASSQEGRGKLFF
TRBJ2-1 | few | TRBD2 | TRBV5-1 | TGCGCCAGCAGCTTAGGGAGCGGGAGAAATGAGCAGTTCTTC | CASSLGSGRNEQFF